This T cell receptor beta chain was sequenced during a study of CD8 T cells in ankylosing spondylitis. Regarding the study as a whole: In ankylosing spondylitis patients, matched synovial fluid reportedly showed significant enrichment of disease-linked clones. A number of the motif variants had already been described in reactive arthritis synovial fluid and blood. Relatively rare in peripheral blood, disease-linked clones were also CD8+.

5'-RACE, quantitative and with molecular barcodes, yielded the TCR beta libraries. TCRdb re-derived calls from the 5' RACE reads in MiXCR, one entry per CDR3 protein. The sample has some 270,000 distinct CDR3 sequences, over 15% seen once. This clonotype occurred a few times. Its antigen is undetermined. This TCR was sampled from a male donor with ankylosing spondylitis or in good health (not recorded which). The source material was blood, either unsorted or a sorted T cell fraction (not recorded which).

The CDR3 region has the DNA TGCGCCAGCAGCCAAGATCCAGGGGCGCGCACTGAAGCTTTCTTT. Encoded protein: CASSQDPGARTEAFF. The chain couples TRBV4-1 to TRBJ1-1, with TRBD1 as a possible D gene (6 bases). The V gene lost 0 bases and the J gene lost 4 bases, with 12 bases spanning the gap. The V gene's germline CDR1 is MGHRA and CDR2 YSYEKL. The CDR3 sequence is 15 residues long.